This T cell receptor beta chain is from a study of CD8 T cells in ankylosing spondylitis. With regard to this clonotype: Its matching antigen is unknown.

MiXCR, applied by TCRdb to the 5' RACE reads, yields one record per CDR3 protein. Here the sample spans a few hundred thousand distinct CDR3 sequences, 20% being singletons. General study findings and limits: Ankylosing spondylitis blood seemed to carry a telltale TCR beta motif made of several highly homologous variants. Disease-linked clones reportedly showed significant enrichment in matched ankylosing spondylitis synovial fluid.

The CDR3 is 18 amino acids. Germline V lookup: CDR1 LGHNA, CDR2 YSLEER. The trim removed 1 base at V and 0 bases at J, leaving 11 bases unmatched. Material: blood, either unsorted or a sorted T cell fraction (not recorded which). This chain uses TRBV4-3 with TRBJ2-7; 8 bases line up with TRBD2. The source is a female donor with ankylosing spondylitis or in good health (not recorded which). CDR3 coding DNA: TGCGCCAGCAGCCAAGCCCCACGTGGAGCGGGAGACTCCTACGAGCAGTACTTC. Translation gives CASSQAPRGAGDSYEQYF.